The clone carrying this TCR beta chain ranks as medium-sized (0.01 to 0.1%). These data come from a study of blood T cell repertoires in COVID-19. The CDR3 is 13 amino acids. Germline values: CDR1 MGHRA, CDR2 YSYEKL. V lost 0 bases and J 8 bases, leaving 8 bases between the germline ends. Patients in Seattle were enrolled during active infection, then followed longitudinally. Original analysis: Amplified reference gene primers provided the basis for estimating nucleated cell counts. This table comes from immunoSEQ multiplex PCR, and its TCRdb copy is limited to in-frame clones, with some not included. V and J calls and clone size are copied from that table; D and trimming were computed from the DNA. Among about 280,000 clones listed, approximately 86% were seen once.

The source material was peripheral blood. The clonotype comes from a woman aged 65 to 85 with COVID-19, enrolled during active disease. This rearrangement joins TRBV4-1 to TRBJ2-1; D is unresolved. The chain's CDR3 is CASSQEKQDEQFF. DNA of the CDR3: TGCGCCAGCAGCCAAGAAAAGCAAGATGAGCAGTTCTTC.